These 17 T cell receptor beta chains came from one sample sequenced in a study of T cells in localized non-small cell lung cancer. Sequenced by immunoSEQ multiplex PCR; TCRdb stores in-frame clones only, minus some. The table includes around 26,000 clones, over 70% detected once. Specimen: peripheral blood, collected before any cancer treatment. The source is a man between 35 and 75 years old with stage III squamous cell lung carcinoma.

The chain carries TRBV5-1 and TRBJ1-4; the D gene is possibly TRBD1 (5 bases). V lost 0 bases, J lost 3 bases, and 6 bases lay in between. The germline V gene has CDR1 SGHRS and CDR2 YFSETQ. The CDR3 is 14 residues long. CDR3 coding DNA: TGCGCCAGCAGCTTGGGACAGCCTAATGAAAAACTGTTTTTT. It codes for CASSLGQPNEKLFF.

The chain combines TRBV18 with TRBJ2-7; D gene uncertain. From germline, CDR1 is KGHSH and CDR2 LQKENI. This CDR3 comprises 15 residues. V was shortened by 3 bases and J by 3 bases, with 15 bases between the two germline ends. The CDR3 is CASSPSAQMIYEQYV. DNA for the CDR3: TGTGCCAGCTCACCGTCGGCACAGATGATCTACGAGCAGTACGTC.

The CDR3 loop reads CATQFLGTGAGELFF. In DNA form, the CDR3 reads TGTGCCACCCAATTTCTCGGAACAGGGGCCGGGGAGCTGTTTTTT. The chain has TRBV27 and TRBJ2-2; 7 bases are shared with TRBD1. The CDR3 consists of 15 residues. The ends lost 10 bases at V and 6 bases at J; junction bases unmatched: 14. Germline V CDR1 and CDR2: MNHEY, SMNVEV (reference sequence).

The rearrangement links TRBV5-1 to TRBJ1-1, with 8 bases aligning to TRBD1. The CDR3 is made up of 16 amino acids. With 2 bases clipped from V and 3 bases from J, the junction kept 9 bases outside the gene matches. Germline V gives CDR1 SGHRS, CDR2 YFSETQ. The CDR3: CASSLGAGGYDTEAFF. The CDR3 DNA reads as TGCGCCAGCAGCTTAGGGGCAGGGGGCTATGACACTGAAGCTTTCTTT.

This sequence joins TRBV27 and TRBJ2-6, with TRBD1 matching over 9 bases. The CDR3 covers 17 residues. V was pared by 9 bases and J by 3 bases, with 12 bases of the junction left unmatched. CDR1 MNHEY and CDR2 SMNVEV come from the germline V gene (reference sequence). CDR3 in amino acids: CASTPGTGLVGANVLTF. For the CDR3, the DNA is TGTGCCAGTACTCCGGGGACAGGGCTCGTTGGGGCCAACGTCCTGACTTTC.

This chain joins TRBV7-2 and TRBJ2-5, with 8 bases aligning to TRBD2. Germline lookup yields CDR1 SGHTA and CDR2 FQGNSA. The CDR3 totals 16 residues. V shed 5 bases, J shed 1 base, and the junction held 9 bases outside the gene matches. Written as DNA, the CDR3 is TGTGCCAGCAGCCCCCTGGTAGCGGGATTCCAAGAGACCCAGTACTTC. Translation gives CASSPLVAGFQETQYF.

The V call is TRBV7-9, the J call TRBJ1-1; a possible D gene is TRBD1 (6 bases). This CDR3 comprises 14 residues. Trimming took off 3 bases at V and 1 base at J, with 9 bases between the two ends. Germline CDR1 SEHNR, CDR2 FQNEAQ (reference sequence). CDR3 sequence (DNA): TGTGCCAGCAGCTTGGACAGCCGGAACACTGAAGCTTTCTTT. Protein: CASSLDSRNTEAFF.

This rearrangement joins TRBV18 to TRBJ1-1; D remains unclear. V lost 6 bases, J lost 1 base, and 18 bases lay in between. The CDR3 consists of 16 residues. The germline CDR1 and CDR2 sequences are KGHSH and LQKENI. CDR3: CASSLGGIKKNTEAFF. The CDR3 coding sequence is TGTGCCAGCTCGCTGGGCGGTATCAAGAAGAACACTGAAGCTTTCTTT.

This chain joins TRBV27 and TRBJ2-5; 7 nucleotides match TRBD1. The germline V gene has CDR1 MNHEY and CDR2 SMNVEV (reference sequence). The CDR3 is 13 residues long. Trimming removed 10 bases from V and 4 bases from J; junction bases left unmatched: 9. CDR3 DNA sequence: TGTGCCACCCTATCCGGGACAGCAGAGACCCAGTACTTC. This translates into CATLSGTAETQYF.

The table lists this clone with a count of one. The chain uses TRBV7-3 and TRBJ1-6, with 8 bases that match TRBD1. The length of the CDR3 is 14 residues. Germline lookup yields CDR1 SGHTA and CDR2 FQGTGA. Trimming at V came to 5 bases and at J to 7 bases, leaving 4 bases not matched to a gene. The CDR3 bases are TGTGCCAGCAGCACCGGGACAGGCAATTCACCCCTCCACTTT. This gives the protein CASSTGTGNSPLHF.

V is TRBV6-6 and J is TRBJ2-1; 10 bases line up with TRBD2. The CDR3 loop spans 15 amino acids. Trimming at V came to 4 bases and at J to 3 bases, leaving 3 bases not matched to a gene. CDR1 and CDR2 (germline): MNHNY, SVGAGI (reference sequence). DNA of the CDR3: TGTGCCAGCAGTTCCCAGCGGGGGGGCTACAATGAGCAGTTCTTC. This gives the protein CASSSQRGGYNEQFF.

This rearrangement joins TRBV5-1 to TRBJ2-5; 13 positions agree with TRBD2. This CDR3 contains 18 residues. After removal of 0 bases from V and 5 bases from J, the junction contained 10 bases not matched to a gene. Germline V lookup: CDR1 SGHRS, CDR2 YFSETQ. This chain's CDR3 is CASSLEGLAGVQSETQYF. DNA for the CDR3: TGCGCCAGCAGCTTGGAAGGACTAGCGGGGGTCCAGAGCGAGACCCAGTACTTC.

The table lists this clone with a count of one. This chain joins TRBV5-1 and TRBJ2-6; D is ambiguous. In germline, CDR1 is SGHRS, CDR2 YFSETQ. The ends were cut back, 4 bases at V and 3 bases at J, with 11 bases in the middle. The CDR3 is 15 amino acids. The CDR3 protein is CASSPSSDGANVLTF. The CDR3 DNA reads as TGCGCCAGCAGCCCCTCTTCGGATGGGGCCAACGTCCTGACTTTC.

The V gene is TRBV2, the J gene TRBJ1-1, with D hard to call. Trimming took 2 bases from V and 8 from J, leaving 6 bases between them. The CDR3 totals 11 residues. The V gene's germline CDR1 is SNHLY and CDR2 FYNNEI. The CDR3 region is CASSEFQEAFF. The CDR3 DNA reads as TGTGCCAGCAGTGAATTTCAGGAAGCTTTCTTT.

This chain joins TRBV6-5 and TRBJ2-1; 13 bases agree with TRBD2. The CDR3 loop spans 14 amino acids. The germline gives CDR1 MNHEY, CDR2 SVGAGI. The V segment lost 6 bases and the J segment 13 bases; nucleotides outside the gene matches: 9. The CDR3 region is CASRATSGGAYQFF. The CDR3 coding sequence is TGTGCCAGCAGGGCTACTAGCGGGGGGGCCTACCAGTTCTTC.

The chain links TRBV28 to TRBJ2-1; TRBD1 matches at 10 bases. Germline CDR1 reads MDHEN; CDR2 reads SYDVKM. The CDR3 extends over 15 amino acids. J gave up 4 bases and V 5 bases, and 5 bases lay outside the gene matches. The CDR3 is CASSPGQGGYNEQFF. CDR3 sequence (DNA): TGTGCCAGCAGTCCCGGACAGGGGGGGTACAATGAGCAGTTCTTC. Drawing the rest from reference TRBV28 and TRBJ2-1, the complete variable domain is DVKVTQSSRYLVKRTGEKVFLECVQDMDHENMFWYRQDPGLGLRLIYFSYDVKMKEKGDIPEGYSVSREKKERFSLILESASTNQTSMYLCASSPGQGGYNEQFFGPGTRLTVL.

This chain joins TRBV11-2 and TRBJ2-5, with D maybe TRBD2 (6 bases). In germline, CDR1 is SGHAT, CDR2 FQNNGV. The CDR3 consists of 15 residues. The ends were cut back, 2 bases at V and 4 bases at J, with 14 bases in the middle. CDR3 loop: CASSLWGVSGETQYF. CDR3 in DNA: TGTGCCAGCAGCTTATGGGGTGTTAGCGGAGAGACCCAGTACTTC.